These 24 T cell receptor beta chains were all obtained from the same sample, sequenced in a study of blood T cell repertoires in COVID-19. Profiled with immunoSEQ multiplex PCR; TCRdb holds only in-frame clones, not every one. The sample has more than 45,000 clones, around 90% seen once. The sequencing sample was made of peripheral blood. These receptors all come from a man in his sixties with acute or convalescent COVID-19.

Here the CDR3 reads CASSFPFPNQPQHF. Written as DNA, the CDR3 is TGTGCCAGCAGTTTCCCATTCCCCAATCAGCCCCAGCATTTT. The chain joins TRBV6-2 or TRBV6-3 to TRBJ1-5; D is undetermined. This CDR3 has 14 residues. V lost 4 bases and J lost 3, with 10 bases in between. Germline V gene data show CDR1 as MNHEY and CDR2 as SVGEGT.

The chain's CDR3 is CASSKPGGTGNTIYF. CDR3 in DNA: TGTGCCAGCAGTAAGCCCGGGGGAACTGGAAACACCATATATTTT. The chain links TRBV6-2 or TRBV6-3 to TRBJ1-3, with D perhaps TRBD1 (5 bases). Germline-derived CDR1 and CDR2 are MNHEY and SVGEGT. The CDR3 length is 15 residues. Trimming shortened V by 5 bases and J by 2 bases, and 13 bases separated the two germline ends.

The V gene is TRBV30, the J gene TRBJ1-2, with 11 bases identical to TRBD1. Trimming at V came to 0 bases and at J to 4 bases, leaving 7 bases not matched to a gene. The CDR3 has 16 amino acids. Germline loops: CDR1 GTSNPN, CDR2 SVGIG (reference sequence). The CDR3 DNA reads as TGTGCCTGGAGTGTAGGGACAGGGGGGTTCGGCTATGGCTACACCTTC. Translating gives CAWSVGTGGFGYGYTF.

The table lists this clone with a count of one. The chain employs TRBV11-3 and TRBJ2-7, with D unclear. Germline lookup yields CDR1 SGHNT and CDR2 YENEEA. V was clipped by 0 bases and J by 3 bases, with 12 bases between them. This CDR3 region has 15 residues. As DNA, the CDR3 is TGTGCCAGCAGCTTAGATTCAGGCAGTCACTACGAGCAGTACTTC. As protein: CASSLDSGSHYEQYF. Based on the CDR3 plus reference TRBV11-3 and TRBJ2-7, the full variable domain is EAGVVQSPRYKIIEKKQPVAFWCNPISGHNTLYWYLQNLGQGPELLIRYENEEAVDDSQLPKDRFSAERLKGVDSTLKIQPAELGDSAVYLCASSLDSGSHYEQYFGPGTRLTVT.

This clone occurred once. This chain connects TRBV19 to TRBJ1-5, with 7 bases identical to TRBD1. The junction had 8 bases not matched to a gene; V was cut back by 8 bases and J by 4 bases. CDR1 is LNHDA, CDR2 SQIVND, per germline (reference sequence). The CDR3 extends over 14 amino acids. CDR3 nucleotides: TGTGCCAGTGAAGACAGGGACCCTAATCAGCCCCAGCATTTT. It encodes CASEDRDPNQPQHF.

The chain uses TRBV9 and TRBJ1-2, with 11 bases fitting TRBD1. The V segment lost 3 bases and the J segment 2 bases; nucleotides outside the gene matches: 15. Germline V gives CDR1 SGDLS, CDR2 YYNGEE. The CDR3 is 19 amino acids. This chain's CDR3 is CASSAAFRGGDRGNYGYTF. The CDR3 coding sequence is TGTGCCAGCAGCGCAGCGTTTAGGGGAGGGGACAGGGGGAACTATGGCTACACCTTC.

The V and J genes are TRBV28 and TRBJ1-4; no clear D. The CDR3 is 16 residues long. V dropped 1 base and J dropped 3 bases, with 12 bases sitting between them. Germline-derived CDR1 and CDR2 are MDHEN and SYDVKM. CDR3 DNA: TGTGCCAGCAGTTTATTGGGCAGTGGCTCTAATGAAAAACTGTTTTTT. Residues: CASSLLGSGSNEKLFF.

This clone occurred once. This rearrangement joins TRBV28 to TRBJ2-3; 9 bases map to TRBD1. Germline V gives CDR1 MDHEN, CDR2 SYDVKM. The V segment lost 4 bases and the J segment 1 base; nucleotides outside the gene matches: 3. The CDR3 length is 15 residues. The CDR3 DNA reads as TGTGCCAGCAGTTCTCGGACAGGGGGCACAGATACGCAGTATTTT. Its protein product is CASSSRTGGTDTQYF.

J is TRBJ1-1 and V is TRBV28; D is unresolved. Germline V gene lookup returns CDR1 MDHEN and CDR2 SYDVKM. V was cut by 5 bases and J by 0 bases, with 22 bases left in between. CDR3 size: 18 residues. DNA of the CDR3: TGTGCCAGCAGTCCTTATGGCGGCCTCTTCCCCATGAACACTGAAGCTTTCTTT. Amino acids: CASSPYGGLFPMNTEAFF.

J is TRBJ2-2 and V is TRBV6-1; no firm D call. The germline V gene has CDR1 MNHNS and CDR2 SASEGT. This CDR3 contains 13 residues. V lost 3 bases, J lost 7 bases, and 9 bases lay in between. The CDR3 DNA reads TGTGCCAGCAGTGATCGAGTTGGCGGGGAGCTGTTTTTT. Translated, it gives CASSDRVGGELFF.

The V and J genes are TRBV27 and TRBJ1-1; 8 bases fit TRBD1. Per the germline V gene, CDR1 is MNHEY and CDR2 is SMNVEV (reference sequence). There are 15 residues in the CDR3. With V trimmed by 5 bases and J by 4 bases, 9 bases remained unmatched. The CDR3 loop is CASSPSGGLGTEAFF. CDR3 nucleotide sequence: TGTGCCAGCAGTCCCTCAGGGGGCCTCGGCACTGAAGCTTTCTTT.

This chain uses TRBV29-1 with TRBJ1-1; TRBD1 might be the D (6 bases). Trimming stripped 5 bases from V and 3 bases from J, with 22 bases between. CDR1 SQVTM and CDR2 ANQGSEA come from the germline V gene. The CDR3 has 16 residues. CDR3 region: CSVTPRTAFSDTEAFF. CDR3 nucleotide sequence: TGCAGCGTTACGCCCAGGACAGCGTTTTCGGACACTGAAGCTTTCTTT.

The rearrangement uses TRBV2 and TRBJ1-1; 11 nucleotides match TRBD1. Germline assignment: CDR1 SNHLY and CDR2 FYNNEI. The CDR3 totals 17 residues. Trimming at V came to 6 bases and at J to 1 base, leaving 10 bases not matched to a gene. CDR3 sequence reads: CASSTRTGGARNTEAFF. CDR3 bases: TGTGCCAGCAGCACTAGGACAGGGGGCGCCCGGAACACTGAAGCTTTCTTT.

The chain recombines TRBV6-5 with TRBJ2-7; 9 bases align to TRBD1. The junction had 6 bases not matched to a gene; V was cut back by 7 bases and J by 2 bases. Germline CDR1 MNHEY, CDR2 SVGAGI. The CDR3 spans 14 residues. The CDR3 DNA is TGTGCCAGCACCACGGGGGACAGGGCCTACGAGCAGTACTTC. Translation gives CASTTGDRAYEQYF.

The rearrangement joins TRBV5-6 to TRBJ2-1, with TRBD1 identical over 8 bases. In germline, CDR1 is SGHDT, CDR2 YYEEEE. The CDR3 consists of 16 residues. J was trimmed by 2 bases and V by 3 bases; bases with no gene match: 7. This CDR3 is CASSSGGTGTYNEQFF. Written as DNA, the CDR3 is TGTGCCAGCAGCTCTGGCGGGACAGGCACCTACAATGAGCAGTTCTTC.

The chain uses TRBV2 and TRBJ1-2, with 7 bases matching TRBD1. The CDR3 has 14 amino acids. CDR1 is SNHLY and CDR2 is FYNNEI in the germline V gene. With 8 bases clipped from V and 8 bases from J, the junction kept 14 bases outside the gene matches. CDR3 coding DNA: TGTGCCAGCTCCCAGACAGGGCTTAATGACGGCTACACCTTC. This codes for CASSQTGLNDGYTF.

This chain connects TRBV5-1 to TRBJ2-1, with 16 bases aligning to TRBD2. The V gene's germline CDR1 is SGHRS and CDR2 YFSETQ. The ends lost 4 bases at V and 5 bases at J; junction bases unmatched: 3. This CDR3 region has 16 residues. DNA of the CDR3: TGCGCCAGCAGCCTAGGGACTAGCGGGAGGGACAATGAGCAGTTCTTC. It yields the protein CASSLGTSGRDNEQFF.

The V gene is TRBV5-1, the J gene TRBJ2-7; 11 bases are a match to TRBD2. From germline, CDR1 is SGHRS and CDR2 YFSETQ. V dropped 0 bases and J dropped 4; count of bases not matched to a gene: 9. The CDR3 length is 17 residues. CDR3 region: CASSLGPTSGSQYEQYF. The CDR3 DNA reads as TGCGCCAGCAGCTTGGGACCCACTAGCGGGAGTCAATACGAGCAGTACTTC.

This chain uses TRBV7-3 with TRBJ2-2; D not resolved. The CDR3 runs 12 residues. Trimming stripped 5 bases from V and 5 bases from J, with 6 bases between. Per germline, CDR1 SGHTA and CDR2 FQGTGA. Here the CDR3 reads CASSMETGELFF. CDR3 DNA: TGTGCCAGCAGCATGGAGACCGGGGAGCTGTTTTTT.

This CDR3 is CASSFLGQYQETQYF. CDR3 DNA sequence: TGTGCCAGCAGCTTTCTCGGACAGTACCAAGAGACCCAGTACTTC. The V gene is TRBV7-9, the J gene TRBJ2-5, with D perhaps TRBD1 (6 bases). The length of the CDR3 is 15 residues. Trimming shortened V by 3 bases and J by 0 bases, and 11 bases separated the two germline ends. CDR1 is SEHNR, CDR2 FQNEAQ, per germline (reference sequence).

V gene TRBV6-5 combines with J gene TRBJ1-1; TRBD1 matches 7 bases. Germline V gene data show CDR1 as MNHEY and CDR2 as SVGAGI. The CDR3 consists of 11 residues. The J segment lost 8 bases and the V segment lost 8 bases, leaving 5 bases of the junction unmatched. The CDR3 reads CASSRGREAFF. The CDR3 DNA reads as TGTGCCAGCTCAAGGGGGCGAGAAGCTTTCTTT.

V and J are TRBV28 and TRBJ2-3; 13 nucleotides agree with TRBD2. The CDR3 has 23 amino acids. The J segment lost 3 bases and the V segment lost 2 bases, leaving 23 bases of the junction unmatched. In germline, CDR1 is MDHEN, CDR2 SYDVKM. CDR3 DNA sequence: TGTGCCAGCAGTTTAGGGGTGTCTCGGACGGGACTGCGGACTAGCGGGAGAACAGATACGCAGTATTTT. Its translation is CASSLGVSRTGLRTSGRTDTQYF.

CDR3 region: CSVDRAHEQYF. The CDR3 DNA reads as TGCAGCGTTGACAGGGCCCACGAGCAGTACTTC. V is TRBV29-1 and J is TRBJ2-7, with D possibly matching TRBD1 (5 bases). Germline lookup yields CDR1 SQVTM and CDR2 ANQGSEA. CDR3 length equals 11 residues. The germline V and J ends were trimmed by 3 bases and 5 bases, with 8 bases remaining between them.

The CDR3 loop reads CASSYSRLRTTHTGELFF. Here the CDR3 DNA reads TGTGCCAGCAGTTACTCGAGGTTACGGACTACCCACACCGGGGAGCTGTTTTTT. This chain links TRBV6-2 or TRBV6-3 with TRBJ2-2; a weak D match, TRBD2 (6 bases). The CDR3 loop spans 18 amino acids. Trimming cost V 0 bases and J 3 bases, with 17 bases left between them. Germline V lookup: CDR1 MNHEY, CDR2 SVGEGT.